A single sample is the source of the 11 T cell receptor beta chains below, sequenced in a study of blood T cells in healthy people across ages. Primers used in a second PCR of roughly 6 to 12 cycles were a sample-barcoded 5' primer and a J-beta primer mix. TCRdb recomputed calls from the 5' RACE reads with MiXCR, one row per CDR3 protein. The sample records approximately 940,000 distinct CDR3 sequences, roughly 50% being singletons. Sequencing was done on a sample of blood. The receptors come from a man in his thirties or forties in good health.

This clonotype was recorded a few times. This rearrangement joins TRBV4-1 to TRBJ2-3; 7 bases match TRBD2. V was clipped by 0 bases and J by 7 bases; unmatched bases: 13. Per the germline V gene, CDR1 is MGHRA and CDR2 is YSYEKL. The CDR3 consists of 17 residues. CDR3 DNA: TGCGCCAGCAGCCAAGAAGGGGCGGCTAGCGGACCCAATACGCAGTATTTT. Amino acids: CASSQEGAASGPNTQYF.

In its sample, this clonotype was seen a few times. The chain combines TRBV6-5 with TRBJ1-1; TRBD1 might be the D (6 bases). The CDR3 consists of 13 residues. V lost 6 bases, J lost 4 bases, and 12 bases lay in between. Germline values: CDR1 MNHEY, CDR2 SVGAGI. This CDR3 reads CASSPRGFTEAFF. As DNA, the CDR3 is TGTGCCAGCAGCCCAAGGGGGTTCACTGAAGCTTTCTTT.

Remarks on this clonotype: Just one base apart from a much larger clone, this may be a read error. This sequence joins TRBV12-3 or TRBV12-4 and TRBJ2-4; no reliable D call. This CDR3 contains 14 residues. Trimming shortened V by 3 bases and J by 13 bases, and 19 bases separated the two germline ends. The CDR3 spells CASSLEPNPYKQYF. The CDR3 DNA is TGTGCCAGCAGTTTGGAACCGAACCCGTACAAGCAGTACTTC.

The CDR3 sequence: CAISESDSPRRGYTF. The CDR3 DNA reads as TGTGCCATCAGTGAGTCTGACAGTCCCCGAAGGGGCTACACCTTC. The J gene is TRBJ1-2, the V gene TRBV10-3; the D gene is possibly TRBD1 (5 bases). V shed 0 bases and J shed 8 bases, with 16 bases lying between them. Per the germline V gene, CDR1 is ENHRY and CDR2 is SYGVKD. The CDR3 consists of 15 residues.

This clonotype has just a few counts. J is TRBJ2-7 and V is TRBV7-2; 9 nucleotides agree with TRBD2. CDR1 and CDR2 (germline): SGHTA, FQGNSA. The V gene end was trimmed by 5 bases and the J gene end by 3 bases; junction bases not matched to a gene: 11. The CDR3 totals 16 residues. CDR3 coding DNA: TGTGCCAGCAGCCCTCCCGGGCTAGCGGGGTTCTACGAGCAGTACTTC. Translated, it gives CASSPPGLAGFYEQYF.

This clonotype was recorded a few times. V gene TRBV12-3 or TRBV12-4 combines with J gene TRBJ1-6, with D perhaps matching TRBD1 (6 bases). V shed 1 base and J shed 5 bases, with 15 bases lying between them. The CDR3 is 17 amino acids. The CDR3: CASSLVGGQLNNSPLHF. CDR3 nucleotide sequence: TGTGCCAGCAGTTTAGTAGGGGGTCAGCTTAATAATTCACCCCTCCACTTT.

V usage is TRBV6-6 and J usage is TRBJ2-3; TRBD2 agrees at 8 bases. There are 16 residues in the CDR3. Per germline, CDR1 MNHNY and CDR2 SVGAGI (reference sequence). The ends lost 5 bases at V and 4 bases at J; junction bases unmatched: 11. The CDR3 DNA follows: TGTGCCAGCAGTCGGTCTGGCGGGGGGTTCTCAGATACGCAGTATTTT. Its protein is CASSRSGGGFSDTQYF.

This clonotype has a handful of counts. The chain is built from TRBV20-1 and TRBJ1-4; D is ambiguous. This CDR3 spans 12 amino acids. CDR1 and CDR2 (germline): DFQATT, SNEGSKA (reference sequence). Deletions cut 3 bases from V and 7 bases from J, with 9 bases between. The chain's CDR3 is CSARGAGEKLFF. The CDR3 region has the DNA TGCAGTGCTAGGGGAGCTGGTGAAAAACTGTTTTTT.

This clonotype was found a few times. The V and J genes are TRBV29-1 and TRBJ2-3; 13 bases match TRBD2. The CDR3 loop spans 14 amino acids. After removal of 6 bases from V and 6 bases from J, the junction contained 6 bases not matched to a gene. Per germline, CDR1 SQVTM and CDR2 ANQGSEA. The CDR3 loop reads CSVRTSGGQDTQYF. The CDR3 DNA sequence: TGCAGCGTCCGGACTAGCGGGGGCCAGGATACGCAGTATTTT.

This sequence joins TRBV2 and TRBJ2-3; no clear D. The CDR3 contains 14 residues. V lost 4 bases, J lost 2 bases, and 10 bases lay in between. Per the germline V gene, CDR1 is SNHLY and CDR2 is FYNNEI. DNA of the CDR3: TGTGCCAGCAGTGTGTTCGGAAACACAGATACGCAGTATTTT. Amino acid sequence: CASSVFGNTDTQYF.

In regard to this clonotype: The junction does not match germline at one end; this may be a read error. The V gene is TRBV9, the J gene TRBJ2-4; D may be TRBD1 (5 bases). The J call may not be correct, given that the DNA end is closer to TRBJ2-7. The CDR3 has 14 residues. CDR1 SGDLS and CDR2 YYNGEE come from the germline V gene. CDR3 sequence: CAGSVDQGPYEQYF. CDR3 in DNA: TGTGCCGGCAGCGTAGACCAGGGTCCTTACGAGCAGTACTTC.